These T cell receptor beta chains were read from a single sample in a study of control samples from healthy donors and cancer patients. Measured with immunoSEQ multiplex PCR; TCRdb has only the in-frame clones, and not every one. The data show some 150,000 clones, more than 85% seen once. Sequenced input: blood. The receptors were sampled from a man aged 45-65 years in good health. Each CDR3 is given with its conserved first and last residue. The D gene is left open where the match is weak. Clone size appears in some rows only: once, few, many, or a class for an expanded clone.

J: TRBJ1-3; V: TRBV6-5; D: NA; size: NA; DNA: TGTGCCAGCAGCCCGACCGTCCTAGACACCATATATTTT; CDR3: CASSPTVLDTIYF
J: TRBJ2-7; V: TRBV5-1; D: NA; size: NA; DNA: TGCGCCAGCAGCTTGGGCAGGGACTCCTACGAGCAGTACTTC; CDR3: CASSLGRDSYEQYF
J: TRBJ2-5; V: TRBV7-9; D: TRBD2; size: once; DNA: TGTGCCAGCAGCATTACTAGCGGCCAAGAGACCCAGTACTTC; CDR3: CASSITSGQETQYF
J: TRBJ1-2; V: TRBV6-5; D: NA; size: NA; DNA: TGTGCCAGCAGGCGCGGGGGTCGGAGCGGCTACACCTTC; CDR3: CASRRGGRSGYTF
J: TRBJ1-5; V: TRBV18; D: TRBD1; size: NA; DNA: TGTGCCAGCTCACCGAGGACTAGGACAGGCGGTCAGCCCCAGCATTTT; CDR3: CASSPRTRTGGQPQHF
J: TRBJ1-5; V: TRBV30; D: NA; size: NA; DNA: TGTGCCTGGGAGGACGGGGGGGGTCAGCCCCAGCATTTT; CDR3: CAWEDGGGQPQHF
J: TRBJ2-2; V: TRBV4-1; D: TRBD1; size: NA; DNA: TGCGCCAGCACAGACAGGGGCACCGGGGAGCTGTTTTTT; CDR3: CASTDRGTGELFF
J: TRBJ1-2; V: TRBV11-2; D: NA; size: NA; DNA: TGTGCCAGCAGCTTAGATTCGGGGGGGGCCAGAGCTAACTATGGCTACACCTTC; CDR3: CASSLDSGGARANYGYTF
J: TRBJ2-2; V: TRBV9; D: NA; size: NA; DNA: TGTGCCAGCAGCGTAGAGGAGGGGCGCACCGGGGAGCTGTTTTTT; CDR3: CASSVEEGRTGELFF
J: TRBJ1-5; V: TRBV2; D: TRBD1; size: NA; DNA: TGTGCCAGCAGTGAAACAGTTGGGACAGGGGGCTATCAGCCCCAGCATTTT; CDR3: CASSETVGTGGYQPQHF
J: TRBJ2-5; V: TRBV2; D: NA; size: NA; DNA: TGTGCCAGCAGTGAAGCCGAGCGGGTTTGGGAGACCCAGTACTTC; CDR3: CASSEAERVWETQYF
J: TRBJ1-2; V: TRBV7-9; D: NA; size: NA; DNA: TGTGCCAGCAGCTTAGGGGGCTACACCTTC; CDR3: CASSLGGYTF
J: TRBJ2-5; V: TRBV10-3; D: NA; size: NA; DNA: TGTGCCATAACCTCGGGGGAGACCCAGTACTTC; CDR3: CAITSGETQYF
J: TRBJ1-1; V: TRBV12-3/TRBV12-4; D: NA; size: NA; DNA: TGTGCCAGCCGGAATACACAGAACACTGAAGCTTTCTTT; CDR3: CASRNTQNTEAFF
J: TRBJ2-1; V: TRBV4-1; D: NA; size: NA; DNA: TGCGCCAGCAGCCAAGGAGTCAGCGGAAGCTCCTACAATGAGCAGTTCTTC; CDR3: CASSQGVSGSSYNEQFF
J: TRBJ2-5; V: TRBV5-1; D: TRBD1; size: NA; DNA: TGCGCCAGCAGCGAGGGGGCGCGGGAGACCCAGTACTTC; CDR3: CASSEGARETQYF
J: TRBJ1-6; V: TRBV4-2; D: NA; size: few; DNA: TGTGCCAGCAGCCAAGAGCGAGGGGGTAATTCACCCCTCCACTTT; CDR3: CASSQERGGNSPLHF
J: TRBJ2-2; V: TRBV6-5; D: NA; size: once; DNA: TGTGCCAGCGATCCCGTTACAGAGGGCACCGGGGAGCTGTTTTTT; CDR3: CASDPVTEGTGELFF
J: TRBJ1-5; V: TRBV12-3/TRBV12-4; D: NA; size: NA; DNA: TGTGCCAGCACCCGGTCCAATCAGCCCCAGCATTTT; CDR3: CASTRSNQPQHF
J: TRBJ2-2; V: TRBV4-1; D: TRBD2; size: NA; DNA: TGCGCCAGCAGCCAAGATCTGGGTAGCGGGAGGCAAGGCGGGGAGCTGTTTTTT; CDR3: CASSQDLGSGRQGGELFF
J: TRBJ2-7; V: TRBV5-1; D: TRBD1; size: NA; DNA: TGCGCCAGCAGCTACGGGACAGGGGGTAGTTACGAGCAGTACTTC; CDR3: CASSYGTGGSYEQYF
J: TRBJ1-1; V: TRBV18; D: TRBD1; size: NA; DNA: TGTGCCAGCTCACTGGGACAGGGGGTAACTGAAGCTTTCTTT; CDR3: CASSLGQGVTEAFF
J: TRBJ1-5; V: TRBV19; D: NA; size: NA; DNA: TGTGCCAGTAGTATTGAAACAGGGACCAATCAGCCCCAGCATTTT; CDR3: CASSIETGTNQPQHF
J: TRBJ1-1; V: TRBV7-9; D: NA; size: NA; DNA: TGTGCCAGCAGCTTATCCTTCGGGGTGAACACTGAAGCTTTCTTT; CDR3: CASSLSFGVNTEAFF
J: TRBJ2-7; V: TRBV6-5; D: NA; size: NA; DNA: TGTGCCAGCAGTTCCCCAGGACAGTCCTACGAGCAGTACTTC; CDR3: CASSSPGQSYEQYF
J: TRBJ2-1; V: TRBV19; D: NA; size: NA; DNA: TGTGCCAGTAACAACTACAATGAGCAGTTCTTC; CDR3: CASNNYNEQFF
J: TRBJ2-7; V: TRBV12-3/TRBV12-4; D: NA; size: NA; DNA: TGTGCCAGCAGTTTAGCCCCAGGCTACGAGCAGTACTTC; CDR3: CASSLAPGYEQYF
J: TRBJ2-7; V: TRBV2; D: TRBD1; size: NA; DNA: TGTGCCAGCGGACAGGACATCTCCTACGAGCAGTACTTC; CDR3: CASGQDISYEQYF
J: TRBJ1-6; V: TRBV10-3; D: TRBD1; size: NA; DNA: TGTGCCATCAGTGAGTCAGGAGGGGGCAATTCACCCCTCCACTTT; CDR3: CAISESGGGNSPLHF
J: TRBJ1-1; V: TRBV2; D: NA; size: NA; DNA: TGTGCCAGCAGGGGGGAGGGCCCTGAAGCTTTCTTT; CDR3: CASRGEGPEAFF
J: TRBJ1-5; V: TRBV18; D: NA; size: NA; DNA: TGTGCCAGCTCACCAAGGCCCGCCGGGTTAGGGGATCAGCCCCAGCATTTT; CDR3: CASSPRPAGLGDQPQHF
J: TRBJ1-4; V: TRBV27; D: NA; size: NA; DNA: TGTGCCAGCAAGCGGAGAGACGGGATTAATGAAAAACTGTTTTTT; CDR3: CASKRRDGINEKLFF
J: TRBJ1-5; V: TRBV10-2; D: NA; size: NA; DNA: TGCGCCAGCAGCTTGACAGGTCTCAATCAGCCCCAGCATTTT; CDR3: CASSLTGLNQPQHF
J: TRBJ2-3; V: TRBV5-1; D: NA; size: NA; DNA: TGCGCCAGCAGCCCCCGGTATAACACAGATACGCAGTATTTT; CDR3: CASSPRYNTDTQYF
J: TRBJ1-2; V: TRBV5-4; D: TRBD1; size: NA; DNA: TGTGCCAGCAGCTTGAGCAGGGGGCAGGATGGCTACACCTTC; CDR3: CASSLSRGQDGYTF
J: TRBJ1-1; V: TRBV18; D: NA; size: NA; DNA: TGTGCCAGCTCACCACACAGGGACACTGAAGCTTTCTTT; CDR3: CASSPHRDTEAFF
J: TRBJ2-7; V: TRBV6-5; D: NA; size: once; DNA: TGTGCCAGCAGTTACTCGCGGGCAGGGAGCGACTACGAGCAGTACTTC; CDR3: CASSYSRAGSDYEQYF
J: TRBJ1-1; V: TRBV27; D: NA; size: NA; DNA: TGTGCCAGCAGTTACGAGTGGAACACTGAAGCTTTCTTT; CDR3: CASSYEWNTEAFF
J: TRBJ1-5; V: TRBV4-1; D: NA; size: few; DNA: TGCGCCAGCAGCCCTGCCGGCAACCGATTAAATCAGCCCCAGCATTTT; CDR3: CASSPAGNRLNQPQHF
J: TRBJ1-1; V: TRBV28; D: TRBD1; size: NA; DNA: TGTGCCAGCAGTAGACAGGGAAACATGAACACTGAAGCTTTCTTT; CDR3: CASSRQGNMNTEAFF
J: TRBJ2-1; V: TRBV5-1; D: TRBD2; size: NA; DNA: TGCGCCAGCAGCTTGTCTGTACTAGCGGGAGTTAATGAGCAGTTCTTC; CDR3: CASSLSVLAGVNEQFF
J: TRBJ2-1; V: TRBV5-6; D: NA; size: NA; DNA: TGTGCCAGCAGCTACGGGAACTACGATGAGCAGTTCTTC; CDR3: CASSYGNYDEQFF
J: TRBJ2-7; V: TRBV5-1; D: TRBD2; size: NA; DNA: TGCGCCAGCAGCGTTAGCGGGAGCCCCGAGCAGTACTTC; CDR3: CASSVSGSPEQYF
J: TRBJ1-6; V: TRBV27; D: NA; size: NA; DNA: TGTGCCAGCTCGGGACGGCATAATTCACCCCTCCACTTT; CDR3: CASSGRHNSPLHF
J: TRBJ2-3; V: TRBV5-4; D: TRBD2; size: NA; DNA: TGTGCCAGCAGCTTGGTGGCTAGCGGGACTAGCACAGATACGCAGTATTTT; CDR3: CASSLVASGTSTDTQYF
J: TRBJ2-1; V: TRBV19; D: NA; size: NA; DNA: TGTGCCAGTAGTATTCGAGGAGCGTTGTCTGACAATGAGCAGTTCTTC; CDR3: CASSIRGALSDNEQFF
J: TRBJ2-5; V: TRBV6-5; D: TRBD1; size: NA; DNA: TGTGCCAGCAGCCTATTATGGACAGGGGAAGAGACCCAGTACTTC; CDR3: CASSLLWTGEETQYF
J: TRBJ2-1; V: TRBV24-1; D: TRBD2; size: NA; DNA: TGTGCCACCAGTGATTATGGGGGAGGGCCCAATGAGCAGTTCTTC; CDR3: CATSDYGGGPNEQFF
J: TRBJ2-1; V: TRBV14; D: TRBD2; size: once; DNA: TGTGCCAGCAGCCAAAGGGACTACGTCCCCAATGAGCAGTTCTTC; CDR3: CASSQRDYVPNEQFF
J: TRBJ2-1; V: TRBV6-2/TRBV6-3; D: NA; size: NA; DNA: TGTGCCAGCAGTGAGATGGGGAGATCCTACAATGAGCAGTTCTTC; CDR3: CASSEMGRSYNEQFF
J: TRBJ1-1; V: TRBV6-6; D: TRBD1; size: few; DNA: TGTGCCAGCACCGACAGGGCGGCCACTGAAGCTTTCTTT; CDR3: CASTDRAATEAFF
J: TRBJ2-1; V: TRBV2; D: TRBD2; size: NA; DNA: TGTGCCAGCAGTCTCGGGGGAGGGCCCTACAATGAGCAGTTCTTC; CDR3: CASSLGGGPYNEQFF
J: TRBJ2-2; V: TRBV5-1; D: TRBD1; size: NA; DNA: TGCGCCAGCAGCCCAACGGACAGGGGGTTGGCCGGGGAGCTGTTTTTT; CDR3: CASSPTDRGLAGELFF
J: TRBJ2-1; V: TRBV4-1; D: NA; size: NA; DNA: TGCGCCAGCAGCCAGGGCAGGGAGTACAATGAGCAGTTCTTC; CDR3: CASSQGREYNEQFF
J: TRBJ1-5; V: TRBV11-3; D: TRBD1; size: NA; DNA: TGTGCCGGACAAAACCGGGACAGGTCCCACAATCAGCCCCAGCATTTT; CDR3: CAGQNRDRSHNQPQHF
J: TRBJ2-1; V: TRBV5-1; D: TRBD2; size: NA; DNA: TGCGCCAGCAGAACATTGGCTAGCGGGAGAAATGAGCAGTTCTTC; CDR3: CASRTLASGRNEQFF
J: TRBJ2-7; V: TRBV11-1; D: TRBD1; size: once; DNA: TGTGCCAGCAGCCTGGGACAGCGCTACGAGCAGTACTTC; CDR3: CASSLGQRYEQYF
J: TRBJ1-1; V: TRBV28; D: NA; size: NA; DNA: TGTGCCAGCAGTTTGGCAGGGGATAACACTGAAGCTTTCTTT; CDR3: CASSLAGDNTEAFF
J: TRBJ2-7; V: TRBV5-5; D: TRBD2; size: NA; DNA: TGTGCCAGCAGCTTGATGGTGGCTAGCGGGAGAGGCGAGCAGTACTTC; CDR3: CASSLMVASGRGEQYF
J: TRBJ2-1; V: TRBV5-1; D: TRBD1; size: NA; DNA: TGCGCCAGCAGCTTGGACAGGGGGCTAGGCAATGAGCAGTTCTTC; CDR3: CASSLDRGLGNEQFF